The 18 T cell receptor beta chains given below trace back to one sample, sequenced in a study of shared clonotypes between healthy human individuals. Method: immunoSEQ multiplex PCR; TCRdb's copy keeps in-frame clones and lacks some. Here the sample spans about 2 million clones, over 85% being singletons. Naive CD8 cells lacked CD45RO, underwent positive selection for CCR7 and left out terminally differentiated effector memory CD45RA+ cells. Sample: naive CD8+ T cells sorted from blood. The receptors come from a young man in good health.

The chain recombines TRBV4-3 with TRBJ2-1; TRBD2 matches at 8 bases. The V and J ends lost 0 bases and 2 bases, in that order; junction bases with no gene match: 6. CDR1 is LGHNA, CDR2 YSLEER, per germline. CDR3 length equals 17 residues. The CDR3 spells CASSQDRGGVPYNEQFF. The DNA of the CDR3 is TGCGCCAGCAGCCAAGATCGGGGGGGGGTTCCCTACAATGAGCAGTTCTTC.

In this sample, this clone turned up once. This chain links TRBV4-3 with TRBJ2-5; D perhaps matches TRBD2 (6 bases). V lost 1 base to trimming and J lost 5 bases, with 17 bases between them. CDR3 length equals 16 residues. Germline-derived CDR1 and CDR2 are LGHNA and YSLEER. CDR3 residues: CASSQGLEGSLETQYF. The CDR3 bases are TGCGCCAGCAGCCAAGGGCTGGAGGGAAGTTTGGAGACCCAGTACTTC.

V and J are TRBV5-1 and TRBJ2-1; weak D call: TRBD1 (6 bases). The CDR3 extends over 17 amino acids. The V gene lost 0 bases and the J gene lost 8 bases, with 21 bases spanning the gap. The germline gives CDR1 SGHRS, CDR2 YFSETQ. CDR3 amino acids: CASSLVVGAPLVDEQFF. In nucleotides, the CDR3 is TGCGCCAGCAGCTTGGTAGTGGGGGCCCCTTTAGTGGATGAGCAGTTCTTC.

The V gene is TRBV2, the J gene TRBJ2-2, with 8 bases aligning to TRBD2. Looked up from germline, CDR1 is SNHLY and CDR2 is FYNNEI. CDR3 length: 15 amino acids. The J segment lost 5 bases and the V segment lost 4 bases, leaving 6 bases of the junction unmatched. The CDR3 loop reads CASSALAGGTGELFF. The CDR3 bases are TGTGCCAGCAGTGCTTTGGCGGGAGGAACCGGGGAGCTGTTTTTT.

As concerns this clone: Additional DNA sequences in this sample encode the identical CDR3. The V gene is TRBV28, the J gene TRBJ1-1; D is uncertain. Germline lookup yields CDR1 MDHEN and CDR2 SYDVKM. Trimming stripped 2 bases from V and 6 bases from J, with 7 bases between. The CDR3 totals 12 residues. The DNA of the CDR3 is TGTGCCAGCAGTTTAGGAGGGCCTGAAGCTTTCTTT. Residues: CASSLGGPEAFF.

The rearrangement links TRBV30 to TRBJ1-2; 7 bases align to TRBD1. Germline V lookup: CDR1 GTSNPN, CDR2 SVGIG (reference sequence). J lost 4 bases, V lost 2 bases, and 7 bases had no gene match. This CDR3 is built from 14 residues. The CDR3 protein is CAWSQGVVFYGYTF. The CDR3 DNA reads TGTGCCTGGAGTCAGGGGGTGGTATTCTATGGCTACACCTTC.

The chain uses TRBV5-6 and TRBJ1-1; 7 positions match TRBD1. In germline, CDR1 is SGHDT, CDR2 YYEEEE. This CDR3 is built from 13 residues. Trimming took 2 bases from V and 6 from J; bases not matched to a gene: 4. CDR3 loop: CASSLGGFPEAFF. DNA of the CDR3: TGTGCCAGCAGCTTAGGGGGCTTCCCTGAAGCTTTCTTT.

This clone was seen only once. The chain is built from TRBV19 and TRBJ2-1; D unresolved. Germline V gives CDR1 LNHDA, CDR2 SQIVND (reference sequence). The CDR3 spans 14 residues. V was trimmed by 3 bases and J by 5 bases, leaving 11 bases between them. The CDR3 DNA follows: TGTGCCAGTAGTATGGGCGCCACCAACAATGAGCAGTTCTTC. Translated, it gives CASSMGATNNEQFF.

V usage is TRBV7-9 and J usage is TRBJ2-3; D may be TRBD1 or TRBD2 (5 bases each). In germline, CDR1 is SEHNR, CDR2 FQNEAQ (reference sequence). V lost 0 bases and J lost 2, with 12 bases in between. The CDR3 extends over 16 amino acids. The CDR3 nucleotides read TGTGCCAGCAGCTTAGCGTTTACGGGACCCACAGATACGCAGTATTTT. The encoded protein is CASSLAFTGPTDTQYF.

The chain carries TRBV10-1 and TRBJ1-1; 7 bases fit TRBD1. V dropped 4 bases and J dropped 1; count of bases not matched to a gene: 3. This CDR3 is built from 14 residues. CDR1 is WNHNN and CDR2 is SYGVQD in the germline V gene (reference sequence). CDR3: CASSGTGWNTEAFF. Written as DNA, the CDR3 is TGCGCCAGCAGTGGGACAGGATGGAACACTGAAGCTTTCTTT.

The CDR3 spells CASSQGTSGSGEQYF. The CDR3, as DNA: TGTGCCAGCAGCCAAGGGACTAGCGGGAGTGGCGAGCAGTACTTC. This rearrangement joins TRBV16 to TRBJ2-7; the match to TRBD2 covers 14 bases. V gave up 2 bases and J gave up 6 bases; unmatched junction bases: 3. Germline values: CDR1 KGHSY, CDR2 FQNENV. The CDR3 runs to 15 residues.

The chain has TRBV30 and TRBJ2-1, with D unresolved. The V gene lost 4 bases and the J gene lost 6 bases, with 13 bases spanning the gap. Germline CDR1 is GTSNPN and CDR2 is SVGIG (reference sequence). This CDR3 has 13 residues. This CDR3 reads CAWTESLVNEQFF. The DNA for the CDR3 is TGTGCCTGGACTGAGAGTTTGGTCAATGAGCAGTTCTTC. Full variable domain (remainder filled in from reference TRBV30 and TRBJ2-1): SQTIHQWPATLVQPVGSPLSLECTVEGTSNPNLYWYRQAAGRGLQLLFYSVGIGQISSEVPQNLSASRPQDRQFILSSKKLLLSDSGFYLCAWTESLVNEQFFGPGTRLTVL.

The CDR3 spells CASTPGPGFETQYF. CDR3 DNA: TGTGCCAGCACTCCAGGCCCAGGGTTCGAGACCCAGTACTTC. The genes are TRBV28 and TRBJ2-5; TRBD1 might be the D (5 bases). Per germline, CDR1 MDHEN and CDR2 SYDVKM. The CDR3 loop spans 14 amino acids. The V and J ends lost 7 bases and 5 bases respectively, with 17 bases between them.

The gene calls are TRBV5-6 and TRBJ2-7; unclear D gene. Germline V CDR1 and CDR2: SGHDT, YYEEEE. V was clipped by 0 bases and J by 0 bases, with 7 bases between them. CDR3 length: 14 residues. The DNA of the CDR3 is TGTGCCAGCAGCTTGGGAGAAAGCTCCTACGAGCAGTACTTC. Translation: CASSLGESSYEQYF.

This rearrangement joins TRBV6-1 to TRBJ1-2, with a tentative D call TRBD1 (6 bases). The germline gives CDR1 MNHNS, CDR2 SASEGT. Trimming left V 2 bases short and J 2 bases short, with 12 bases between. The CDR3 runs to 15 residues. This CDR3 is CASSEWTDLNYGYTF. The CDR3 bases are TGTGCCAGCAGTGAATGGACAGATCTGAACTATGGCTACACCTTC.

Only one count was recorded for this clone. This chain links TRBV25-1 with TRBJ1-6, with TRBD1 identical over 7 bases. This CDR3 region has 17 residues. With 3 bases clipped from V and 0 bases from J, the junction kept 5 bases outside the gene matches. Looked up from germline, CDR1 is MGHDK and CDR2 is SYGVNS. The DNA of the CDR3 is TGTGCCAGCAGTGAGTCAACAGGGGTCTCCTATAATTCACCCCTCCACTTT. It codes for CASSESTGVSYNSPLHF.

V and J are TRBV10-3 and TRBJ2-1, with 9 bases matching TRBD2. Germline trimming cut 0 bases from V and 6 bases from J; bases unmatched to any gene: 9. Germline loops: CDR1 ENHRY, CDR2 SYGVKD. The CDR3 loop spans 17 amino acids. The CDR3 region has the DNA TGTGCCATCAGTGAGTCCGGCCGGCGGGGGGGCCTCAATGAGCAGTTCTTC. As protein: CAISESGRRGGLNEQFF.

This rearrangement joins TRBV5-6 to TRBJ1-1, with D unclear. This CDR3 contains 13 residues. V lost 2 bases to trimming and J lost 5 bases, with 10 bases between them. From germline, CDR1 is SGHDT and CDR2 YYEEEE. The CDR3 is CASSFSDGTEAFF. The CDR3 coding sequence is TGTGCCAGCAGCTTTTCCGATGGGACTGAAGCTTTCTTT.